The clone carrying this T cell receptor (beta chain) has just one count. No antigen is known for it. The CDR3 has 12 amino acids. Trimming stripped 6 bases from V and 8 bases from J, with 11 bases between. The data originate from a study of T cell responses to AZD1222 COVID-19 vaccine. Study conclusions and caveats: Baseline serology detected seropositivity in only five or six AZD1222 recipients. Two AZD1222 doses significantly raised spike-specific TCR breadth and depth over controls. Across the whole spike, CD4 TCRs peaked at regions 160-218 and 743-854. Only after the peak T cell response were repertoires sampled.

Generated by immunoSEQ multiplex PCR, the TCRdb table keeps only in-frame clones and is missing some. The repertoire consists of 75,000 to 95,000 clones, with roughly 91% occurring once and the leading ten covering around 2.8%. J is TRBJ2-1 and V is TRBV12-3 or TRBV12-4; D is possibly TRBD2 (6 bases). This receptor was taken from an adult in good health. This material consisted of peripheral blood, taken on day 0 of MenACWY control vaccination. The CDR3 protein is CASRLALDEQFF. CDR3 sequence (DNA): TGTGCCAGCAGGCTAGCGTTGGATGAGCAGTTCTTC.